The clone carrying this TCR beta chain showed up many times. Its antigen is undetermined. No cell fractionation was done, so the repertoire covers all unsorted peripheral blood T cells. The sample is drawn from a study of HIV-infected patients and healthy controls. This CDR3 has 15 amino acids. Trimming cost V 2 bases and J 7 bases, with 15 bases left between them. Per the germline V gene, CDR1 is MNHEY and CDR2 is SVGAGI. cDNA was made from roughly 470 ng RNA using alpha and beta constant primers. Alpha and beta chain libraries were made separately by chain-specific third strand synthesis with multiplexing indices. A single record per CDR3 protein comes from TCRdb applying MiXCR to the 5' RACE reads. The repertoire holds some 17,000 distinct CDR3 sequences, around 9.1% seen once, with 3.1% in the top ten. Whole-study results and caveats: Compared with untreated HIV+ repertoires, healthy controls showed roughly threefold more distinct CDR3s and higher Shannon diversity. In healthy controls, MAIT alpha CDR3s were common; in HIV+ repertoires, severely depleted.

The sequence came from an adult in good health. The J gene is TRBJ2-1, the V gene TRBV6-5; D tentatively reads TRBD1 or TRBD2 (5 bases each). Sequenced input: blood. CDR3 DNA: TGTGCCAGCAGTTACCCTGGGACCCCCCGAAATGAGCAGTTCTTC. This translates into CASSYPGTPRNEQFF.